This record covers a single T cell receptor beta chain. This clonotype was counted only a few times. No antigen is known for it. No much larger clonotype is one base removed from it; base qualities were not supplied. Library prep was done by RT-PCR. Sequenced on an Illumina HiSeq 2500. Starting from the raw public reads, TCRdb applied fastp trimming at Q25, assembled clones with MiXCR and retained in-frame beta chains. Entries that share a CDR3 protein sequence are merged under the most common genes and DNA. The sample includes roughly 160,000 distinct CDR3 sequences, with about 10% observed a single time. Of the sample, about a third falls within the top ten clones. The data were taken from a study of response to subunit inactivated influenza vaccine (dated by TCRdb to 2017 to 2018). A note on the overall study: Deep quantitative profiling of the T cell receptor repertoire was used in the study to follow responses to a trivalent subunit inactivated influenza vaccine. The full study reports these points: The authors proposed that each seasonal influenza vaccination may bring in only a limited number of new T cells.

At the junction V is shortened by 2 bases and J by 0 bases, with 5 bases in between. For CDR1 and CDR2, the germline V gene lists LGHNA and YSLEER. From the cysteine up to the phenylalanine, the CDR3 has a length of 15 residues. The only DNA kept is the CDR3, 45 bases in frame from the first base. Specimen: CD8+ T cells sorted from PBMCs, collected around 25 months after vaccination. This clonotype originated in a man aged 50 to 69 who received an inactivated influenza vaccine. Donor details come from another sample of the same person, matched by shared clones. Recombination connected TRBV4-3 to TRBJ2-6, with an unclear D gene assignment. The DNA sequence reads TGCGCCAGCAGCCAATCACGCTCTGGGGCCAACGTCCTGACTTTC. The translation is CASSQSRSGANVLTF.